This T cell receptor (beta chain) was profiled in a study of early T cells in non-severe SARS-CoV-2 infection. Study background: The chains were unpaired, and the sequenced material was bulk RNA from unsorted whole blood.

V gave up 7 bases and J gave up 4 bases, with 13 bases separating them. Germline V lookup: CDR1 SGHTA, CDR2 FQGTGA. The CDR3 is 14 residues long. The library protocol tagged individual cDNA molecules with unique molecular identifiers. TCRdb re-called the 5' RACE reads with MiXCR, one entry per CDR3 protein. This sample has some 58,000 distinct CDR3 sequences, with about an eighth found just once. The chain couples TRBV7-3 to TRBJ2-2; either TRBD1 or TRBD2 may fit D (5 bases each). The sequence derives from an adult who was a healthcare worker with PCR-confirmed SARS-CoV-2 infection or an uninfected control (not recorded which). The sequenced material came from whole blood. CDR3 DNA sequence: TGTGCCAGCACCGTGGGACCCGTCACCGGGGAGCTGTTTTTT. Protein sequence: CASTVGPVTGELFF. The full variable domain, its missing parts supplied by reference TRBV7-3 and TRBJ2-2, is GAGVSQTPSNKVTEKGKYVELRCDPISGHTALYWYRQSLGQGPEFLIYFQGTGAADDSGLPNDRFFAVRPEGSVSTLKIQRTERGDSAVYLCASTVGPVTGELFFGEGSRLTVL.